This passage covers 20 T cell receptor beta chains from one sample sequenced in a study of T-cell reconstitution after alpha-beta-depleted transplantation in children. Unique molecular identifiers featured in how the TCRbeta library was prepared. TCRdb passed the PCR reads through MiXCR, listing each CDR3 protein once. This sample has about 830,000 distinct CDR3 sequences, with approximately 15% found just once. Sample: PBMCs, mostly from graft donor cells, taken 360 days after TCRalphabeta/CD19-depleted stem cell transplant. The receptors come from a male patient aged 10 to 17 who had a stem cell transplant for acute lymphoblastic leukemia, so the T cells may come from the graft donor.

This clonotype was observed a handful of times. The rearrangement links TRBV12-3 or TRBV12-4 to TRBJ1-2; TRBD1 matches 8 bases. The CDR3 contains 14 residues. With 8 bases clipped from V and 1 base from J, the junction kept 6 bases outside the gene matches. The DNA for the CDR3 is TGTGCCAGCCGACAGGGGAGTCGTAACTATGGCTACACCTTC. Its protein product is CASRQGSRNYGYTF.

The chain joins TRBV3-1 to TRBJ1-5; tentatively, D is TRBD1 (5 bases). The CDR3 runs 13 residues. Trimming removed 3 bases at V and 5 bases at J, with 8 bases between. Germline V gives CDR1 LGHDT, CDR2 YNNKEL (reference sequence). CDR3 sequence (DNA): TGTGCCAGCAGCCATCTCAGGGATCAGCCCCAGCATTTT. It yields the protein CASSHLRDQPQHF.

A remark on this clonotype: Mismatch with germline at one junction end may stem from a read error. This chain joins TRBV12-3 or TRBV12-4 and TRBJ2-7; D unclear. The CDR3 totals 12 residues. The CDR3 DNA sequence: TGTGCCAGCAGTTTTGGCGACCCCCGAAGGGACTTC. Encoded protein: CASSFGDPRRDF.

With regard to this clonotype: At one boundary the junction diverges from the germline segment, which might be a read error. The genes are TRBV3-1 and TRBJ2-5; TRBD2 aligns across 13 bases. The germline V gene has CDR1 LGHDT and CDR2 YNNKEL (reference sequence). The CDR3 totals 15 residues. The CDR3 bases are TGTGCCAGCCGCCATGGACTAGCGGGAGTAGAGACCCAGTACTTC. Protein sequence: CASRHGLAGVETQYF.

This clonotype was counted between two and nine times. This chain links TRBV12-5 with TRBJ1-1, with D possibly TRBD1 on 5 matching bases. The CDR3 has 14 amino acids. The germline V gene encodes CDR1 LGHNT and CDR2 FRNRAP. Trimming pared 6 bases from V and 1 base from J, leaving 12 bases between. CDR3 nucleotides: TGTGCTAGTGGCCAGGGTTTCGGGAACACTGAAGCTTTCTTT. This encodes CASGQGFGNTEAFF.

This clonotype has more than one count but fewer than ten. CDR3 DNA: TGTGCCAGCAGCCCCCACGCCGTGGGTTACAGTCAGCCCCAGCATTTT. Translating gives CASSPHAVGYSQPQHF. This chain connects TRBV7-2 to TRBJ1-5, with no clear D. This CDR3 is 16 amino acids long. Trimming removed 5 bases at V and 6 bases at J, with 20 bases between. Per germline, CDR1 SGHTA and CDR2 FQGNSA.

This clonotype showed up just a few times. This sequence joins TRBV4-2 and TRBJ2-3, with 9 bases matching TRBD2. CDR1 LGHNA and CDR2 YNFKEQ come from the germline V gene. J gave up 2 bases and V 2 bases, and 2 bases lay outside the gene matches. The CDR3 is 15 residues long. The CDR3 nucleotides read TGTGCCAGCAGCCAACTAGCGGGGCACACAGATACGCAGTATTTT. Translated, it gives CASSQLAGHTDTQYF.

This chain uses TRBV5-1 with TRBJ1-6, with TRBD1 matching 12 bases. The V gene's germline CDR1 is SGHRS and CDR2 YFSETQ. With 4 bases clipped from V and 7 bases from J, the junction kept 9 bases outside the gene matches. The CDR3 is 17 residues long. CDR3 in DNA: TGCGCCAGCAGCCCGGGGACAGGGGGCACGAAGAATTCACCCCTCCACTTT. This translates into CASSPGTGGTKNSPLHF.

This clonotype came up a few times. The rearrangement joins TRBV12-3 or TRBV12-4 to TRBJ1-5, with D perhaps matching TRBD1 (6 bases). V was cut by 2 bases and J by 7 bases, with 15 bases left in between. CDR3 length: 15 residues. CDR3 region: CASSLSLGGLQPQHF. The DNA of the CDR3 is TGTGCCAGCAGTTTAAGTCTGGGGGGGCTACAGCCCCAGCATTTT.

This clonotype was counted only a few times. The chain recombines TRBV7-9 with TRBJ2-5; 9 bases fit TRBD2. Per germline, CDR1 SEHNR and CDR2 FQNEAQ (reference sequence). The CDR3 has 14 amino acids. Trimming at V came to 5 bases and at J to 4 bases, leaving 5 bases not matched to a gene. The CDR3 spells CASSPGLAPETQYF. The CDR3 coding sequence is TGTGCCAGCAGCCCGGGACTAGCCCCAGAGACCCAGTACTTC.

V and J are TRBV27 and TRBJ2-7, with a weak D call TRBD1 (5 bases). The V and J ends lost 1 base and 0 bases respectively, with 13 bases between them. CDR1 is MNHEY, CDR2 SMNVEV, per germline (reference sequence). The CDR3 has 16 residues. The CDR3 nucleotides are TGTGCCAGCAGTTTATGGTTCGGCCAGGGCTCCTACGAGCAGTACTTC. Protein product: CASSLWFGQGSYEQYF.

The rearrangement links TRBV12-3 or TRBV12-4 to TRBJ2-1; 11 bases agree with TRBD2. The CDR3 has 13 amino acids. V was pared by 2 bases and J by 15 bases, with 6 bases of the junction left unmatched. Here the CDR3 DNA reads TGTGCCAGCAGTTTACCTACTAGCGGGAGCATGTTCTTC. Protein sequence: CASSLPTSGSMFF.

This clonotype was observed a few times. The V gene is TRBV20-1, the J gene TRBJ2-6; TRBD2 matches at 8 bases. This CDR3 region has 15 residues. J gave up 1 base and V 6 bases, and 5 bases lay outside the gene matches. Germline CDR1 reads DFQATT; CDR2 reads SNEGSKA (reference sequence). DNA of the CDR3: TGCAGTGCCGGCGGGAGGATGTCTGGGGCCAACGTCCTGACTTTC. Encoded protein: CSAGGRMSGANVLTF.

In this sample, this clonotype turned up many times. The gene calls are TRBV29-1 and TRBJ2-1, with D perhaps matching TRBD1 (6 bases). This CDR3 has 11 amino acids. Germline V gene data show CDR1 as SQVTM and CDR2 as ANQGSEA. Trimming pared 6 bases from V and 9 bases from J, leaving 12 bases between. The CDR3 DNA reads as TGCAGCGTGCAGGGGCGGCGTGAGCAGTTCTTC. The encoded protein is CSVQGRREQFF.

This clonotype was detected only once. This chain links TRBV2 with TRBJ2-5, with 9 bases aligning to TRBD1. J lost 11 bases, V lost 6 bases, and 16 bases had no gene match. CDR3 length: 15 amino acids. Germline loops: CDR1 SNHLY, CDR2 FYNNEI. The DNA for the CDR3 is TGTGCCAGCAGGGGGACAGGGAAACGTGGGTGGGTGCAGTACTTC. Amino acids: CASRGTGKRGWVQYF.

This chain uses TRBV4-1 with TRBJ2-7; 7 positions agree with TRBD2. The CDR3 contains 14 residues. Germline V gives CDR1 MGHRA, CDR2 YSYEKL. V trimming: 0 bases; J trimming: 3 bases; junction bases outside the gene matches: 2. The CDR3: CASSQELASYEQYF. Written as DNA, the CDR3 is TGCGCCAGCAGCCAAGAACTAGCGAGCTACGAGCAGTACTTC.

The V and J genes are TRBV12-3 or TRBV12-4 and TRBJ2-7; D is ambiguous. This CDR3 is built from 13 residues. Trimming took 4 bases from V and 6 from J, leaving 13 bases between them. In nucleotides, the CDR3 is TGTGCCAGCAGTTCCACAGTACTGCGCGAGCAGTACTTC. Translated, it gives CASSSTVLREQYF.

The chain combines TRBV7-8 with TRBJ1-5, with 8 bases lining up with TRBD1. The junction had 9 bases not matched to a gene; V was cut back by 4 bases and J by 4 bases. The CDR3 has 16 amino acids. Germline V gives CDR1 SGHVS, CDR2 FQNEAQ. This CDR3 is CASSSTGARGNQPQHF. CDR3 nucleotides: TGTGCCAGCAGCTCGACAGGGGCGAGGGGGAATCAGCCCCAGCATTTT.

The V and J genes are TRBV5-5 and TRBJ2-1; D is unclear. V lost 2 bases and J 10 bases, leaving 19 bases between the germline ends. Germline loops: CDR1 SGHKS, CDR2 YYEKEE (reference sequence). CDR3 length: 15 residues. The CDR3 sequence: CASSFIQNGREEQFF. The CDR3 nucleotides read TGTGCCAGCAGCTTTATCCAGAACGGTCGCGAGGAGCAGTTCTTC.

J is TRBJ2-3 and V is TRBV15; D gene uncertain. This CDR3 has 15 residues. V lost 1 base and J 4 bases, leaving 12 bases between the germline ends. Germline V CDR1 and CDR2: LNHNV, YYDKDF (reference sequence). Written as DNA, the CDR3 is TGTGCCACCAGCAGAGGGTTAGGGTTCGCAGATACGCAGTATTTT. It specifies CATSRGLGFADTQYF. Drawing the rest from reference TRBV15 and TRBJ2-3, the complete variable domain is DAMVIQNPRYQVTQFGKPVTLSCSQTLNHNVMYWYQQKSSQAPKLLFHYYDKDFNNEADTPDNFQSRRPNTSFCFLDIRSPGLGDTAMYLCATSRGLGFADTQYFGPGTRLTVL.